This T cell receptor beta chain is from a study of cytomegalovirus exposure and HLA in healthy donors. Study-level results: Common viral pathogens (according to a later analysis) appeared linked to several of the most significant clusters. TCR beta V- and J-gene trimming, according to a later analysis, was linked to a missense DCLRE1C variant. One later analysis reportedly identified an Asian-associated ancestry cluster that showed fewer N-insertions than the approximately 700-donor mean.

A note on this clone: As yet, its antigen is unknown. Other DNA sequences from this sample encode an identical CDR3 as well.

This PCR relied on a set of 60 Vbeta primers and 13 Jbeta primers. The table came from immunoSEQ multiplex PCR; TCRdb's copy has only in-frame clones and leaves some out. The data show roughly 180,000 clones, 76% seen once. Germline CDR1 and CDR2: MNHEY and SVGAGI. V lost 5 bases, J lost 2 bases, and 11 bases lay in between. This CDR3 region has 14 residues. The sample taken for sequencing was PBMCs. This chain links TRBV6-5 with TRBJ2-3, with D possibly matching TRBD2 (6 bases). This receptor was taken from a female donor in good health and CMV-seronegative. CDR3 DNA: TGTGCCAGCAGTCTGGGACTTCCCACAGATACGCAGTATTTT. Residues: CASSLGLPTDTQYF.